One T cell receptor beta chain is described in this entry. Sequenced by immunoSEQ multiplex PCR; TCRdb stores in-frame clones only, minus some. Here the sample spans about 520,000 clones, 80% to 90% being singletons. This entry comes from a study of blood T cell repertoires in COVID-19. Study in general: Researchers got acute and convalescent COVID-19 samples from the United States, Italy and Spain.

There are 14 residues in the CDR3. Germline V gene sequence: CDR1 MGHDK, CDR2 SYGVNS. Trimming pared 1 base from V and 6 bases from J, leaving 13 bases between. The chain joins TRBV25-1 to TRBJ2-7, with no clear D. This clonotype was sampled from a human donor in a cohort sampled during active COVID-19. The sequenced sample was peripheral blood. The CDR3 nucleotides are TGTGCCAGCAGTGAATCCGGCAGGCCCCCCGAGCAGTACTTC. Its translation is CASSESGRPPEQYF.